This TCR beta chain was observed in a study of shared clonotypes between healthy human individuals. About the study: The study drew on two women and a few men aged 18 to 49 as donors.

From germline, CDR1 is SGHRS and CDR2 YFSETQ. The CDR3 runs to 14 residues. Trimming removed 7 bases at V and 1 base at J, with 13 bases between. All donors qualified as healthy HIV-negative adults and had experienced no recent acute infections or vaccinations. Measured with immunoSEQ multiplex PCR; TCRdb has only the in-frame clones, and not every one. The sample has about half a million clones, 77% seen once. This receptor was identified in a woman aged 35 to 49 in good health. Some clones in this sample may be carry-over from other donors' samples. The sequencing input was PBMCs. V and J are TRBV5-1 and TRBJ2-3; TRBD2 might be the D (5 bases). This CDR3 reads CASGGSGGTDTQYF. In nucleotides, the CDR3 is TGCGCCAGCGGTGGGTCCGGGGGCACAGATACGCAGTATTTT. The whole variable domain, remainder taken from reference TRBV5-1 and TRBJ2-3, is KAGVTQTPRYLIKTRGQQVTLSCSPISGHRSVSWYQQTPGQGLQFLFEYFSETQRNKGNFPGRFSGRQFSNSRSEMNVSTLELGDSALYLCASGGSGGTDTQYFGPGTRLTVL.